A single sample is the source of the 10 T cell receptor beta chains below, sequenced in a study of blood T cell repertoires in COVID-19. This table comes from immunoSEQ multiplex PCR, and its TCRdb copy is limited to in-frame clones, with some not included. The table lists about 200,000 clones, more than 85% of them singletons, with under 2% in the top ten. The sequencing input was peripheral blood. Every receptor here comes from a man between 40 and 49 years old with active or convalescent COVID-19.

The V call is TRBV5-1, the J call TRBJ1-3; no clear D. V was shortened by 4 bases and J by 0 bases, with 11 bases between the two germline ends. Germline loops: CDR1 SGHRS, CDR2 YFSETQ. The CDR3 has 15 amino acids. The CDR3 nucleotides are TGCGCCAGCAGCGGATCGGGTCACTCTGGAAACACCATATATTTT. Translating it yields CASSGSGHSGNTIYF.

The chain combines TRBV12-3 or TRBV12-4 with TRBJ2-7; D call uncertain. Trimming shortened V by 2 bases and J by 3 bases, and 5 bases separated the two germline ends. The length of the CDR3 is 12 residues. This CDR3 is CASSLFLYEQYF. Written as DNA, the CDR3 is TGTGCCAGCAGTTTATTCCTCTACGAGCAGTACTTC.

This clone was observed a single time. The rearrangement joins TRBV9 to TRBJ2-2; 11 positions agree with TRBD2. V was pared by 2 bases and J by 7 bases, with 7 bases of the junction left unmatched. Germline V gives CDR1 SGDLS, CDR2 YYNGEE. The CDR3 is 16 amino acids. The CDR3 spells CASSVSGRALDGELFF. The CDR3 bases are TGTGCCAGCAGCGTTAGCGGGAGGGCCCTGGACGGGGAGCTGTTTTTT.

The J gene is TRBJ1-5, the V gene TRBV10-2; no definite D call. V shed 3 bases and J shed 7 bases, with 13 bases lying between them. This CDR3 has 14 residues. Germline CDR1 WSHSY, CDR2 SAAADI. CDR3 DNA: TGCGCCAGCAGTGACTTGGCGGGCGCCCAGCCCCAGCATTTT. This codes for CASSDLAGAQPQHF.

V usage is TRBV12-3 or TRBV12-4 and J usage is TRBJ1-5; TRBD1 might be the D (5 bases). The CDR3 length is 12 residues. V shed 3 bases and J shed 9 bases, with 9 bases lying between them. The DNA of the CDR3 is TGTGCCAGCAGTTTTGCGGGGGGGCCCCAGCATTTT. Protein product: CASSFAGGPQHF.

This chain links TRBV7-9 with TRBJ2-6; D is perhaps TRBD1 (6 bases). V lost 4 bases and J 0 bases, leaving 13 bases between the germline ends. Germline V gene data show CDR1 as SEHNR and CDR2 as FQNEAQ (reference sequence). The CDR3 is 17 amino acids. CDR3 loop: CASSYPGHNSGANVLTF. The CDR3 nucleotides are TGTGCCAGCAGCTACCCGGGACACAACTCTGGGGCCAACGTCCTGACTTTC.

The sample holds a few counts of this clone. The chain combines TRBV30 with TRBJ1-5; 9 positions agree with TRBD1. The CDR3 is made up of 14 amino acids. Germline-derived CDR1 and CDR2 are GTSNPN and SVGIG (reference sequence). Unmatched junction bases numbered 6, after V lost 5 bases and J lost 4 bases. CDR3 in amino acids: CAWETGGRNQPQHF. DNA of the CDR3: TGTGCCTGGGAGACAGGGGGTAGAAATCAGCCCCAGCATTTT.

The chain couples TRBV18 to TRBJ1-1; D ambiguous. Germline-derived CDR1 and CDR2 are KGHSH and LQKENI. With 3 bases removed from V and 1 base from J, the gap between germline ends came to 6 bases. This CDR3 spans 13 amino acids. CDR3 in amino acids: CASSPPWNTEAFF. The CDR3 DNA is TGTGCCAGCTCACCCCCTTGGAACACTGAAGCTTTCTTT.

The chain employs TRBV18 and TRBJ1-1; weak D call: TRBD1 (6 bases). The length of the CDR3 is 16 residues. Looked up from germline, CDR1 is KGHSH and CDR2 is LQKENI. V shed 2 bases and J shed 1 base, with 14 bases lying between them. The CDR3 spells CASSPLGRGRNTEAFF. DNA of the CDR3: TGTGCCAGCTCACCATTGGGGAGGGGGAGGAACACTGAAGCTTTCTTT.

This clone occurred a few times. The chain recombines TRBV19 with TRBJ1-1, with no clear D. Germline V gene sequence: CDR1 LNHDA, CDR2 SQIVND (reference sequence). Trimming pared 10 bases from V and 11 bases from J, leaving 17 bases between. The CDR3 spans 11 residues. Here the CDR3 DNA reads TGTGCCACCTCGCGGGAGTCTCAGGCTTTCTTT. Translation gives CATSRESQAFF.